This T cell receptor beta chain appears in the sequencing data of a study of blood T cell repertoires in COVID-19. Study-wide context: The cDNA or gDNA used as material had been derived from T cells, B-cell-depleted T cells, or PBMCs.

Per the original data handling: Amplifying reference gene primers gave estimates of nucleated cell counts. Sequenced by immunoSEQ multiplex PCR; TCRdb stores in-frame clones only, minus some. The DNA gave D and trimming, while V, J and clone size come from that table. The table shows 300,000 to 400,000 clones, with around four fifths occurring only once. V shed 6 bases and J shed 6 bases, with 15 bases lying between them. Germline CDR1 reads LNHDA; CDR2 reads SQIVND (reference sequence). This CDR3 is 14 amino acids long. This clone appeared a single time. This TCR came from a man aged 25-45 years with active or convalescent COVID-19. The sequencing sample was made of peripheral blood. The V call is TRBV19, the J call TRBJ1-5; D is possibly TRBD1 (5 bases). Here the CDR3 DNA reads TGTGCCAGTAGCTTTGGCAGGGATGCTCAGCCCCAGCATTTT. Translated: CASSFGRDAQPQHF.